These 20 T cell receptor beta chains were sequenced from one sample in a study of CD8 T cells in ankylosing spondylitis. One entry per CDR3 protein results from TCRdb running MiXCR on the 5' RACE reads. The sample lists roughly 150,000 distinct CDR3 sequences; 9.8% were seen once. The specimen sequenced was blood, either unsorted or a sorted T cell fraction (not recorded which). These receptors originate from a female donor with ankylosing spondylitis or in good health (not recorded which).

The V gene is TRBV9, the J gene TRBJ2-2; a possible D gene is TRBD2 (6 bases). This CDR3 has 13 residues. V lost 5 bases to trimming and J lost 6 bases, with 11 bases between them. The germline gives CDR1 SGDLS, CDR2 YYNGEE. CDR3 sequence: CASRGGQAGELFF. The DNA of the CDR3 is TGTGCCAGCAGGGGGGGTCAAGCCGGGGAGCTGTTTTTT.

This chain joins TRBV7-9 and TRBJ2-7; D not certain. The CDR3 has 15 residues. Trimming took off 5 bases at V and 2 bases at J, with 16 bases between the two ends. Germline V gives CDR1 SEHNR, CDR2 FQNEAQ (reference sequence). CDR3 in DNA: TGTGCCAGCAGCCCAGATACCGGGCCGACCTACGAGCAGTACTTC. Its translation is CASSPDTGPTYEQYF.

The sample holds many counts of this clonotype. The rearrangement links TRBV4-3 to TRBJ1-1; D not resolved. Germline V lookup: CDR1 LGHNA, CDR2 YSLEER. V was clipped by 3 bases and J by 3 bases, with 8 bases between them. The CDR3 is made up of 13 amino acids. CDR3 DNA sequence: TGCGCCAGCAGCCATGTGCGTGACACTGAAGCTTTCTTT. Protein: CASSHVRDTEAFF.

In this sample, this clonotype turned up a few times. The gene calls are TRBV10-3 and TRBJ2-5, with D possibly matching TRBD1 (5 bases). The CDR3 is 14 amino acids. V was trimmed by 0 bases and J by 5 bases, leaving 10 bases between them. The germline gives CDR1 ENHRY, CDR2 SYGVKD. The CDR3 DNA reads TGTGCCATCAGTGAGTCAAGGGGCCCTGAGACCCAGTACTTC. This gives the protein CAISESRGPETQYF.

The CDR3 region is CATSRLAGELSTDTQYF. CDR3 nucleotide sequence: TGTGCCACCAGTCGACTAGCGGGAGAGTTGAGCACAGATACGCAGTATTTT. This chain links TRBV15 with TRBJ2-3, with TRBD2 matching over 12 bases. This CDR3 spans 17 amino acids. Per the germline V gene, CDR1 is LNHNV and CDR2 is YYDKDF (reference sequence). With 6 bases clipped from V and 0 bases from J, the junction kept 7 bases outside the gene matches. Supplemented by reference TRBV15 and TRBJ2-3, the full variable domain reads DAMVIQNPRYQVTQFGKPVTLSCSQTLNHNVMYWYQQKSSQAPKLLFHYYDKDFNNEADTPDNFQSRRPNTSFCFLDIRSPGLGDTAMYLCATSRLAGELSTDTQYFGPGTRLTVL.

This chain links TRBV29-1 with TRBJ2-2; TRBD2 matches 7 bases. The V gene's germline CDR1 is SQVTM and CDR2 ANQGSEA. The V and J ends lost 5 bases and 6 bases, in that order; junction bases with no gene match: 9. This CDR3 comprises 14 residues. This CDR3 is CSVTLREKSGELFF. DNA for the CDR3: TGCAGCGTTACCCTGCGGGAGAAGTCCGGGGAGCTGTTTTTT.

The chain couples TRBV30 to TRBJ2-3, with 13 bases fitting TRBD2. The germline gives CDR1 GTSNPN, CDR2 SVGIG (reference sequence). V lost 8 bases and J lost 5; bases outside the gene matches: 10. This CDR3 comprises 15 residues. In DNA, the CDR3 is TGTGCCAGTGGACTAGCGGGAGCCTCACGAGATACGCAGTATTTT. Encoded protein: CASGLAGASRDTQYF.

This clonotype has ten or more counts. Germline is not matched at one junction end, which may reflect a read error. The rearrangement uses TRBV7-8 and TRBJ1-3; TRBD1 agrees at 7 bases. The CDR3 has 13 amino acids. Germline V lookup: CDR1 SGHVS, CDR2 FQNEAQ. The CDR3 DNA is TGTGCCAGCAGCCCCGGGACAGCCTTCAAGAATTCGTTT. This translates into CASSPGTAFKNSF.

This clonotype has a count of ten or more. The chain employs TRBV19 and TRBJ2-7; D is unresolved. Germline loops: CDR1 LNHDA, CDR2 SQIVND (reference sequence). Trimming shortened V by 2 bases and J by 1 base, and 12 bases separated the two germline ends. This CDR3 has 15 amino acids. CDR3 coding DNA: TGTGCCAGTAGTATAAACAGCCTTGATTCCTACGAGCAGTACTTC. Protein product: CASSINSLDSYEQYF.

This chain links TRBV7-9 with TRBJ2-5; a weak D match, TRBD2 (6 bases). CDR3 length: 15 residues. Germline V gene sequence: CDR1 SEHNR, CDR2 FQNEAQ (reference sequence). Deletions cut 3 bases from V and 3 bases from J, with 14 bases between. The CDR3 DNA follows: TGTGCCAGCAGCTTGCCCCCGGCTAGCGAAGAGACCCAGTACTTC. Amino acid sequence: CASSLPPASEETQYF. The full variable domain, rest sourced from reference TRBV7-9 and TRBJ2-5, is DTGVSQNPRHKITKRGQNVTFRCDPISEHNRLYWYRQTLGQGPEFLTYFQNEAQLEKSRLLSDRFSAERPKGSFSTLEIQRTEQGDSAMYLCASSLPPASEETQYFGPGTRLLVL.

The V call is TRBV20-1, the J call TRBJ2-1; 9 positions agree with TRBD2. V lost 5 bases to trimming and J lost 3 bases; unmatched junction nucleotides: 14. Germline assignment: CDR1 DFQATT and CDR2 SNEGSKA (reference sequence). This CDR3 comprises 17 residues. CDR3 nucleotide sequence: TGCAGTGCTTCAACTAGCGGGTCGGGGAAGAGCTACAATGAGCAGTTCTTC. It is translated as CSASTSGSGKSYNEQFF.

The chain couples TRBV20-1 to TRBJ2-3; D is possibly TRBD2 (6 bases). This CDR3 has 12 residues. Germline-derived CDR1 and CDR2 are DFQATT and SNEGSKA (reference sequence). V gave up 1 base and J gave up 6 bases, with 8 bases separating them. CDR3 DNA: TGCAGTGCTAGAGGGGGGGTGGATACGCAGTATTTT. Its protein is CSARGGVDTQYF.

The table lists this clonotype with many counts. The V and J genes are TRBV27 and TRBJ2-1; D is undetermined. Germline V gene data show CDR1 as MNHEY and CDR2 as SMNVEV (reference sequence). This CDR3 spans 13 amino acids. The V and J ends lost 2 bases and 3 bases respectively, with 5 bases between them. DNA of the CDR3: TGTGCCAGCAGTTTAGGGCGCTACAATGAGCAGTTCTTC. It translates to CASSLGRYNEQFF.

V is TRBV29-1 and J is TRBJ2-7; 8 bases align to TRBD1. Looked up from germline, CDR1 is SQVTM and CDR2 is ANQGSEA. CDR3 size: 13 residues. V dropped 8 bases and J dropped 0; count of bases not matched to a gene: 6. In nucleotides, the CDR3 is TGCAGCTTCAGGGGGCTCTACTCCTACGAGCAGTACTTC. The encoded protein is CSFRGLYSYEQYF.

This clonotype showed up just a few times. This chain joins TRBV21-1 and TRBJ2-3; the listed D gene, TRBD2, was not tested against the DNA. TRBV21-1 constitutes a pseudogene. The CDR3 is 14 residues long. CDR3: CASRVAGAPDTQYF. Written as DNA, the CDR3 is TGTGCCAGCCGTGTAGCGGGAGCTCCAGATACGCAGTATTTT.

This clonotype was detected ten times or more. The chain carries TRBV7-2 and TRBJ1-4; weak D call: TRBD1 (5 bases). Germline-derived CDR1 and CDR2 are SGHTA and FQGNSA. The CDR3 is 14 residues long. Trimming removed 4 bases at V and 7 bases at J, with 13 bases between. CDR3 nucleotide sequence: TGTGCCAGCAGCTACTCGGCAGGGACTGAAAAACTGTTTTTT. It encodes CASSYSAGTEKLFF.

This chain uses TRBV14 with TRBJ2-1; the match to TRBD2 covers 7 bases. The germline V gene has CDR1 SGHDN and CDR2 FVKESK. V trimming: 3 bases; J trimming: 4 bases; junction bases outside the gene matches: 9. CDR3 length: 16 residues. The CDR3 coding sequence is TGTGCCAGCAGCCAGCCCGGACGGGAGGTTTACAATGAGCAGTTCTTC. Translated: CASSQPGREVYNEQFF.

This clonotype has a count of ten or more. The V call is TRBV12-3 or TRBV12-4, the J call TRBJ1-1; no clear D gene. The CDR3 loop spans 13 amino acids. V was shortened by 5 bases and J by 4 bases, with 11 bases between the two germline ends. The CDR3 DNA follows: TGTGCCAGCAGTCTCTCAAAGGTCACTGAAGCTTTCTTT. Protein sequence: CASSLSKVTEAFF.

This clonotype showed up just a few times. This sequence joins TRBV9 and TRBJ1-6; D gene unclear. CDR1 and CDR2 (germline): SGDLS, YYNGEE. The CDR3 totals 13 residues. The germline V and J ends were trimmed by 4 bases and 12 bases, with 14 bases remaining between them. This CDR3 reads CASSLADLGPLHF. The CDR3 DNA reads TGTGCCAGCAGCCTCGCAGATCTGGGACCCCTCCACTTT.

The sample holds a few counts of this clonotype. The chain recombines TRBV2 with TRBJ2-7; perhaps D is TRBD1 or TRBD2 (5 bases each). Germline values: CDR1 SNHLY, CDR2 FYNNEI. The CDR3 is 10 residues long. The V end was cut by 9 bases, the J end by 6 bases, with 9 bases between. The CDR3 is CASAGAEQYF. Here the CDR3 DNA reads TGTGCCAGTGCCGGGGCCGAGCAGTACTTC.